These 2 T cell receptor beta chains share one sample of origin, sequenced in a study of a mutant IDH1 vaccine in newly diagnosed glioma. As for time point: week 23, last vaccination. One vaccine dose held 300 ug of mutant IDH1 20-mer peptide and came with topical imiquimod. The repertoire was sequenced with immunoSEQ multiplex PCR; TCRdb's copy has only in-frame clones and lacks some. The table has roughly 60,000 clones, around 84% seen once. No antigens are known for them. Sequencing used PBMCs, obtained from a glioma patient whose treatment included an IDH1 peptide vaccine. These receptors all stem from a young man with glioma.

This chain links TRBV6-5 with TRBJ2-7, with TRBD1 matching over 7 bases. V lost 5 bases to trimming and J lost 1 base; unmatched junction nucleotides: 2. The CDR3 has 13 residues. Per germline, CDR1 MNHEY and CDR2 SVGAGI. The DNA for the CDR3 is TGTGCCAGCAGTAAACAGGGGTCCTACGAGCAGTACTTC. This sequence encodes CASSKQGSYEQYF.

The V call is TRBV18, the J call TRBJ2-3; 10 bases match TRBD2. Germline loops: CDR1 KGHSH, CDR2 LQKENI. V lost 1 base to trimming and J lost 1 base; unmatched junction nucleotides: 2. This CDR3 comprises 16 residues. CDR3 DNA: TGTGCCAGCTCACCACGAACTAGCGGGGGCACAGATACGCAGTATTTT. This translates into CASSPRTSGGTDTQYF.